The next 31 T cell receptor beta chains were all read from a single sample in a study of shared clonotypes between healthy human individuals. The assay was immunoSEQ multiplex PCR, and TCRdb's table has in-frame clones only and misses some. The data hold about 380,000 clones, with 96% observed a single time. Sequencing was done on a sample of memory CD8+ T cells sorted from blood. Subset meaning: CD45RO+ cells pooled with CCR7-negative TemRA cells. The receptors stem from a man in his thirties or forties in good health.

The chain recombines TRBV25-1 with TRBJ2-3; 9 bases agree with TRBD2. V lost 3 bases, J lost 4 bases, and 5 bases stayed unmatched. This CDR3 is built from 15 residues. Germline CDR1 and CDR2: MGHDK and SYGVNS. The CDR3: CASSDSLAGADTQYF. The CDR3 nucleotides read TGTGCCAGCAGTGATTCTTTAGCGGGGGCAGATACGCAGTATTTT. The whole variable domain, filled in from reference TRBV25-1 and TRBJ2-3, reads EADIYQTPRYLVIGTGKKITLECSQTMGHDKMYWYQQDPGMELHLIHYSYGVNSTEKGDLSSESTVSRIRTEHFPLTLESARPSHTSQYLCASSDSLAGADTQYFGPGTRLTVL.

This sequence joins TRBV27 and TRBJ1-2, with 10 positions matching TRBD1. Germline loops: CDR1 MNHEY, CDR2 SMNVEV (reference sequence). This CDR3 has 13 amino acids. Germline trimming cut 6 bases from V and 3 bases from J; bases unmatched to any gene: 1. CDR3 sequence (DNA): TGTGCCAGCAGGGGACAGGGGCACTATGGCTACACCTTC. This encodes CASRGQGHYGYTF.

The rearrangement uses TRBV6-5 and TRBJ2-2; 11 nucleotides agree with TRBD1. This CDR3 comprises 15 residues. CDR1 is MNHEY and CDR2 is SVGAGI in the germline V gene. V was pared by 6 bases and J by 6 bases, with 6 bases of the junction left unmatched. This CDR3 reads CASSSPGQGAGELFF. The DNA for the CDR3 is TGTGCCAGCAGCAGTCCGGGACAGGGGGCCGGGGAGCTGTTTTTT.

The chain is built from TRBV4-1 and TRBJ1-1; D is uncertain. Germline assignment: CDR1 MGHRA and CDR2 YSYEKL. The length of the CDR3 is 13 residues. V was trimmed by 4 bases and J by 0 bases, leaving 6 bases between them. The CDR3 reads CASSPTMNTEAFF. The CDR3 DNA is TGCGCCAGCAGCCCGACCATGAACACTGAAGCTTTCTTT.

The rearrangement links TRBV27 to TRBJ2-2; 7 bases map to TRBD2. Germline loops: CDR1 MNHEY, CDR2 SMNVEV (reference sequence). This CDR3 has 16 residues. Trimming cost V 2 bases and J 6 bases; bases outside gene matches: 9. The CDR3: CASSLRAAGWPGELFF. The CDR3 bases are TGTGCCAGCAGTTTACGGGCAGCGGGATGGCCCGGGGAGCTGTTTTTT.

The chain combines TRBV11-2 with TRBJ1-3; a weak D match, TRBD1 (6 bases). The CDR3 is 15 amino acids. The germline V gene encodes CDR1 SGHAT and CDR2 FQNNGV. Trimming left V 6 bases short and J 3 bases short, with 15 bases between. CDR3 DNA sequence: TGTGCCAGCAGACCCTCTGGCAGGGGTGGAAACACCATATATTTT. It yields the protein CASRPSGRGGNTIYF.

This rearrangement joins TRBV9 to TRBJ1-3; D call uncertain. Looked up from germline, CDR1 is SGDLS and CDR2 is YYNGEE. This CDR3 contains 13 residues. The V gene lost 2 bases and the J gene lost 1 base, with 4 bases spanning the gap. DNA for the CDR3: TGTGCCAGCAGCGTTTTGTCTGGAAACACCATATATTTT. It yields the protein CASSVLSGNTIYF. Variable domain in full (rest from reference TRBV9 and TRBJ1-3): DSGVTQTPKHLITATGQRVTLRCSPRSGDLSVYWYQQSLDQGLQFLIQYYNGEERAKGNILERFSAQQFPDLHSELNLSSLELGDSALYFCASSVLSGNTIYFGEGSWLTVV.

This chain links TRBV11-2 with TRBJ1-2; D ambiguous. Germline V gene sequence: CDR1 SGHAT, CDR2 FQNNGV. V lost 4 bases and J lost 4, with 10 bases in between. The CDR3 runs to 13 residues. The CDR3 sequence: CASSSPRLYGYTF. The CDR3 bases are TGTGCCAGCAGCTCGCCCAGGCTCTATGGCTACACCTTC. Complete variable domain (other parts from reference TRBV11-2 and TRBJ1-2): EAGVAQSPRYKIIEKRQSVAFWCNPISGHATLYWYQQILGQGPKLLIQFQNNGVVDDSQLPKDRFSAERLKGVDSTLKIQPAKLEDSAVYLCASSSPRLYGYTFGSGTRLTVV.

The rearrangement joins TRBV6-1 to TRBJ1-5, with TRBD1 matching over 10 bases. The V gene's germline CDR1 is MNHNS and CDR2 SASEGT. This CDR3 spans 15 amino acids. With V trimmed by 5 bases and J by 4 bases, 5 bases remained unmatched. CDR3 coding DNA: TGTGCCAGCAGTCACAGACAGGGGGCAAATCAGCCCCAGCATTTT. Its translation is CASSHRQGANQPQHF.

The CDR3 region is CASSYSRAGTYEQYF. The DNA for the CDR3 is TGTGCCAGCAGTTACTCGAGAGCAGGGACTTACGAGCAGTACTTC. The chain uses TRBV6-5 and TRBJ2-7, with D perhaps matching TRBD2 (6 bases). Trimming took 0 bases from V and 4 from J, leaving 13 bases between them. CDR1 and CDR2 (germline): MNHEY, SVGAGI. The CDR3 runs 15 residues.

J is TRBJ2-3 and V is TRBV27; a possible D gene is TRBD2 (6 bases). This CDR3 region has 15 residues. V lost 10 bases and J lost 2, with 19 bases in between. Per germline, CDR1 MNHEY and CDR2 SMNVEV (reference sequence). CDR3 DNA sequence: TGTGCCATGCGGCCCCCGGGAGTAAACACAGATACGCAGTATTTT. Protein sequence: CAMRPPGVNTDTQYF.

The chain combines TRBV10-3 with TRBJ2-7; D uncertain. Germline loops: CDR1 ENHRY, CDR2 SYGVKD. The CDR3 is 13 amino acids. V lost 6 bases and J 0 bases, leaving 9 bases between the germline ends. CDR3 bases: TGTGCCATCAGCATGGGCGGCTCCTACGAGCAGTACTTC. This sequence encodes CAISMGGSYEQYF.

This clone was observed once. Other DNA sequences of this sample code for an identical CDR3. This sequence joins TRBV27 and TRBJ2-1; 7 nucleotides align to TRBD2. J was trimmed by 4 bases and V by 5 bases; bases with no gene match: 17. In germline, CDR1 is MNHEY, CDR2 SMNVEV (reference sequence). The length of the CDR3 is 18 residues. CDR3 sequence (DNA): TGTGCCAGCAGTCCCGAGGGATTCCAGGCTAGCGGTTACAATGAGCAGTTCTTC. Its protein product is CASSPEGFQASGYNEQFF.

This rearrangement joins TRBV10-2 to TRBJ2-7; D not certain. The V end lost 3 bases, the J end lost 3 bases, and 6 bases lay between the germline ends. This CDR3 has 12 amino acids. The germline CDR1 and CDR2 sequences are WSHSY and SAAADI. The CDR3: CASSDLHYEQYF. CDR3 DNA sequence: TGCGCCAGCAGTGATTTACACTACGAGCAGTACTTC.

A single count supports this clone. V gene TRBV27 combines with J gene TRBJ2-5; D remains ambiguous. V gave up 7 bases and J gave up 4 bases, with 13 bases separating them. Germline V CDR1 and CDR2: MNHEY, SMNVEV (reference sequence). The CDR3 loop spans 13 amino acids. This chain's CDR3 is CASTRLAGETQYF. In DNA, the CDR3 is TGTGCCAGCACAAGACTGGCCGGAGAGACCCAGTACTTC.

CDR3 protein: CASSGRLTDTQYF. The CDR3 region has the DNA TGTGCCAGCAGCGGGAGGCTCACAGATACGCAGTATTTT. This chain connects TRBV11-3 to TRBJ2-3, with D perhaps matching TRBD2 (6 bases). This CDR3 region has 13 residues. From germline, CDR1 is SGHNT and CDR2 YENEEA. Trimming left V 5 bases short and J 2 bases short, with 8 bases between.

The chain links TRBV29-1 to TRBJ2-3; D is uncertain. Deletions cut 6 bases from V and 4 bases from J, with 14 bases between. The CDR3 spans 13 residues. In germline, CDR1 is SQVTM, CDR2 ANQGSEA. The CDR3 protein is CSVVAEYSDTQYF. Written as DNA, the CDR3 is TGCAGCGTAGTGGCGGAATACTCAGATACGCAGTATTTT.

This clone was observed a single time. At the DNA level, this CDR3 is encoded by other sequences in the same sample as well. CDR3 nucleotide sequence: TGCGCCAGCAGCTTGGAGGGCGCTAACTATGGCTACACCTTC. Translating it yields CASSLEGANYGYTF. The rearrangement joins TRBV5-1 to TRBJ1-2; D gene uncertain. V gave up 0 bases and J gave up 0 bases, with 6 bases separating them. The CDR3 has 14 residues. The germline V gene has CDR1 SGHRS and CDR2 YFSETQ.

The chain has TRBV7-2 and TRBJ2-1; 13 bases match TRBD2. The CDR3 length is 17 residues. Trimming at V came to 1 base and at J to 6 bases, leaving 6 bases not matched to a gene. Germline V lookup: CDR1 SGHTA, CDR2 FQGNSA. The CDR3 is CASSLGGTSGRVNEQFF. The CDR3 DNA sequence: TGTGCCAGCAGCTTAGGTGGAACTAGCGGGAGGGTCAATGAGCAGTTCTTC.

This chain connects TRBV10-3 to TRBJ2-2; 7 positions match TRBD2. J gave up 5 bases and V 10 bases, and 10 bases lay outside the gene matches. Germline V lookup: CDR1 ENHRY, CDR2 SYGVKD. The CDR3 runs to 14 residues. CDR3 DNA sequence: TGTGCCACGGGATCTAGCGGACCGACCGGGGAGCTGTTTTTT. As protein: CATGSSGPTGELFF.

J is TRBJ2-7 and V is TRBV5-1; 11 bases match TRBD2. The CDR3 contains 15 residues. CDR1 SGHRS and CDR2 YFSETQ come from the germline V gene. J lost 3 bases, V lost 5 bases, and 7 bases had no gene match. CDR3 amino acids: CASRVLAGGLYEQYF. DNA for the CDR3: TGCGCCAGCAGGGTGCTAGCGGGAGGACTCTACGAGCAGTACTTC.

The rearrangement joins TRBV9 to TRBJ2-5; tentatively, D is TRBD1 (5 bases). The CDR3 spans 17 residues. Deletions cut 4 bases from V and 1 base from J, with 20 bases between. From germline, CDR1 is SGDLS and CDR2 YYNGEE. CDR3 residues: CASSPRQGARSQETQYF. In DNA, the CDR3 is TGTGCCAGCAGCCCTCGGCAAGGGGCGAGGTCCCAAGAGACCCAGTACTTC. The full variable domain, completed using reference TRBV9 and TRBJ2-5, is DSGVTQTPKHLITATGQRVTLRCSPRSGDLSVYWYQQSLDQGLQFLIQYYNGEERAKGNILERFSAQQFPDLHSELNLSSLELGDSALYFCASSPRQGARSQETQYFGPGTRLLVL.

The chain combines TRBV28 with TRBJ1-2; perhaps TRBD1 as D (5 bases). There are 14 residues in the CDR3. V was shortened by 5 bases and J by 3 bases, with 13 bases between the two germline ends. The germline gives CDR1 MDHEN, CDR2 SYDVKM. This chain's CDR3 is CASSPRQLYYGYTF. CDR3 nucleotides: TGTGCCAGCAGTCCTCGACAGTTATACTATGGCTACACCTTC.

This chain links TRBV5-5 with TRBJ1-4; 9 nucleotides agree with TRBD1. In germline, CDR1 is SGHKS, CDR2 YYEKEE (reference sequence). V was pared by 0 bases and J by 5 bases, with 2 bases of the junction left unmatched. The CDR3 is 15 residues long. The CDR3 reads CASSLDGQGNEKLFF. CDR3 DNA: TGTGCCAGCAGCTTGGACGGACAGGGGAATGAAAAACTGTTTTTT. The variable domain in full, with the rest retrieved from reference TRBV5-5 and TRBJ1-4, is DAGVTQSPTHLIKTRGQQVTLRCSPISGHKSVSWYQQVLGQGPQFIFQYYEKEERGRGNFPDRFSARQFPNYSSELNVNALLLGDSALYLCASSLDGQGNEKLFFGSGTQLSVL.

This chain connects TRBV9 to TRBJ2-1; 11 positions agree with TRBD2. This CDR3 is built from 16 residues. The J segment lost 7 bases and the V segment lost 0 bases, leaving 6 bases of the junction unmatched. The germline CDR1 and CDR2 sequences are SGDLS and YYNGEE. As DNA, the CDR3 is TGTGCCAGCAGCGTAGCTCTACTAGCGGGAGAAAATGAGCAGTTCTTC. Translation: CASSVALLAGENEQFF.

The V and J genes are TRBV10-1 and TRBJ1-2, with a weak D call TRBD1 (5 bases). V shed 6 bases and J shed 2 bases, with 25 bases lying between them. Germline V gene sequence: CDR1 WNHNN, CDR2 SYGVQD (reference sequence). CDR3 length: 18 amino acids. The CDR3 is CASRSRQTEPILNYGYTF. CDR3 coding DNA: TGCGCCAGCAGGAGCAGACAGACCGAGCCCATATTGAACTATGGCTACACCTTC.

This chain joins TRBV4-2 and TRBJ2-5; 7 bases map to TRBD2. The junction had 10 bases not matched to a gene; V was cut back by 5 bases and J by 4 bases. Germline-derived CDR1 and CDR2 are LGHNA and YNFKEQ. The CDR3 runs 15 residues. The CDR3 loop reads CASSSSGKGRETQYF. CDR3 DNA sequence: TGTGCCAGCAGCTCCAGCGGGAAGGGCAGAGAGACCCAGTACTTC.

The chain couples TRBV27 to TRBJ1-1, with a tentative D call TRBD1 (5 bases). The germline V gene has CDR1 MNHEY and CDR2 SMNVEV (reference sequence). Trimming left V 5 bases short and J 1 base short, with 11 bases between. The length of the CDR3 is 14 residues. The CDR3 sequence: CASSTRGTNTEAFF. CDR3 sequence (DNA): TGTGCCAGCAGTACCCGGGGGACGAACACTGAAGCTTTCTTT.

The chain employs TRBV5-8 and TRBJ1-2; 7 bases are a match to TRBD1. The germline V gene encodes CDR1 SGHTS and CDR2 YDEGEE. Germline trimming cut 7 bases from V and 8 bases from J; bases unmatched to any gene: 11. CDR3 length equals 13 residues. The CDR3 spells CASEDQGERGYTF. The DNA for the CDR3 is TGTGCCAGCGAGGACCAGGGGGAGAGAGGCTACACCTTC.

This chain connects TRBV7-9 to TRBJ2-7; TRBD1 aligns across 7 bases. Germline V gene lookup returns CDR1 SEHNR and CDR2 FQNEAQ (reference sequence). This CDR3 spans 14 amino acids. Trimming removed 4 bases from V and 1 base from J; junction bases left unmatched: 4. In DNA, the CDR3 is TGTGCCAGCAGCTCATACAGGGGTTCCTACGAGCAGTACTTC. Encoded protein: CASSSYRGSYEQYF.

The CDR3 region is CASSFDPGRPNEKLFF. The CDR3 DNA sequence: TGTGCCAGCAGTTTCGACCCGGGACGGCCTAATGAAAAACTGTTTTTT. This sequence joins TRBV6-5 and TRBJ1-4, with D possibly TRBD1 on 5 matching bases. The CDR3 covers 16 residues. The germline V gene encodes CDR1 MNHEY and CDR2 SVGAGI. V lost 4 bases and J lost 3, with 15 bases in between.